This T cell receptor (beta chain) was recovered during a study of T cell repertoires in cytomegalovirus infection. About the study: It can be stated that public TCR beta signatures indicated CMV infection as well as a matching HLA type.

CDR3 length equals 14 residues. The V end lost 2 bases, the J end lost 3 bases, and 10 bases lay between the germline ends. Germline V gene sequence: CDR1 LNHDA, CDR2 SQIVND (reference sequence). Whole-study findings and limits: HLA-C-restricted CMV clonotypes gave the most frequent clonotype in two of eight donors. Summed frequency of shared TCR beta families picked out CMV carriers who also had the relevant HLA.

About this clonotype: Antigen unknown.

TCRdb re-called the reads through MiXCR, storing one row per CDR3 protein. This table has 200,000 or so distinct CDR3 sequences, roughly 27% appearing once. The chain is built from TRBV19 and TRBJ1-1, with D possibly TRBD1 on 6 matching bases. This receptor was taken from a human donor in good health (CMV status not recorded). Some clones in this sample may be carry-over from other donors' samples. Sequencing was carried out using PBMCs. The DNA for the CDR3 is TGTGCCAGTAGTATACAGGGGAAAGACACTGAAGCTTTCTTT. Amino acid sequence: CASSIQGKDTEAFF.